The 10 T cell receptor beta chains below were found in one sample sequenced in a study of beta chain features in type 1 diabetes. All of the isolated RNA was reverse transcribed, so expressed TCRB transcripts were sequenced. Measured with immunoSEQ multiplex PCR; TCRdb has only the in-frame clones, and not every one. The table shows more than 300,000 clones, with roughly 15% occurring only once. Material: naive CD4+ T cells from blood. The receptor source for this set is a woman under 30 in good health.

This clone appeared a few times. The chain has TRBV4-1 and TRBJ2-1; 8 bases fit TRBD2. Germline CDR1 and CDR2: MGHRA and YSYEKL. Germline trimming cut 6 bases from V and 0 bases from J; bases unmatched to any gene: 10. The CDR3 sequence is 17 residues long. The CDR3: CASRQDSGTSSYNEQFF. The CDR3 DNA is TGCGCCAGCAGACAGGATAGCGGGACCAGCTCCTACAATGAGCAGTTCTTC.

This clone was detected only a few times. The J gene is TRBJ2-1, the V gene TRBV29-1, with a tentative D call TRBD2 (6 bases). The CDR3 has 12 residues. V dropped 1 base and J dropped 6 bases, with 7 bases sitting between them. CDR1 and CDR2 (germline): SQVTM, ANQGSEA. In nucleotides, the CDR3 is TGCAGCGTTGAAGGGAGGGGCAATGAGCAGTTCTTC. It yields the protein CSVEGRGNEQFF.

The chain is built from TRBV5-1 and TRBJ1-4; D is unclear. The germline V gene encodes CDR1 SGHRS and CDR2 YFSETQ. Trimming took 3 bases from V and 5 from J, leaving 11 bases between them. The CDR3 has 14 amino acids. CDR3 in DNA: TGCGCCAGCAGCTCGCGGGCCCTAAATGAAAAACTGTTTTTT. Amino acid sequence: CASSSRALNEKLFF.

CDR3 sequence (DNA): TGTGCCGCCAGTAGCGGAAGGGGCACAGATACGCAGTATTTT. Protein: CAASSGRGTDTQYF. The chain couples TRBV2 to TRBJ2-3; tentatively, D is TRBD2 (6 bases). Trimming shortened V by 11 bases and J by 1 base, and 16 bases separated the two germline ends. The CDR3 is 14 residues long. The germline V gene has CDR1 SNHLY and CDR2 FYNNEI.

This clone was observed a few times. V and J are TRBV29-1 and TRBJ1-2; TRBD1 is a possible D gene (6 bases). With 1 base removed from V and 7 bases from J, the gap between germline ends came to 19 bases. The CDR3 totals 15 residues. The V gene's germline CDR1 is SQVTM and CDR2 ANQGSEA. CDR3 DNA sequence: TGCAGCGTTGAAGGTATAGCAGGGGAGTATGGTGGCTACACCTTC. Translation: CSVEGIAGEYGGYTF.

This clone was picked up a small number of times. The genes are TRBV25-1 and TRBJ1-2; D call uncertain. Trimming removed 2 bases at V and 8 bases at J, with 12 bases between. The V gene's germline CDR1 is MGHDK and CDR2 SYGVNS. This CDR3 is 13 amino acids long. The CDR3 DNA reads as TGTGCCAGCAGTGAAGTCCCGGGGAACGGCTACACCTTC. Its translation is CASSEVPGNGYTF.

This clone was observed a handful of times. The genes are TRBV2 and TRBJ1-2; weak D call: TRBD1 (5 bases). V lost 9 bases and J 7 bases, leaving 24 bases between the germline ends. Germline V lookup: CDR1 SNHLY, CDR2 FYNNEI. This CDR3 spans 15 amino acids. CDR3 amino acids: CASASGAAGTLGYTF. CDR3 DNA: TGTGCCAGTGCCTCCGGGGCAGCTGGGACTCTTGGCTACACCTTC.

V and J are TRBV15 and TRBJ2-7; D not resolved. V was cut by 0 bases and J by 4 bases, with 7 bases left in between. Per germline, CDR1 LNHNV and CDR2 YYDKDF (reference sequence). The CDR3 is 13 residues long. Here the CDR3 reads CATSRDPRYEQYF. The CDR3 DNA is TGTGCCACCAGCAGAGATCCTCGGTACGAGCAGTACTTC.

For this clone: The sample holds other DNA sequences that translate to the same CDR3. The CDR3 protein is CASRGTSGSYNEQFF. The DNA for the CDR3 is TGTGCCAGCAGGGGGACTAGCGGGAGCTACAATGAGCAGTTCTTC. The chain carries TRBV2 and TRBJ2-1, with 14 positions matching TRBD2. The germline gives CDR1 SNHLY, CDR2 FYNNEI. This CDR3 contains 15 residues. V shed 6 bases and J 3 bases; nucleotides not matched to a gene: 1.

The chain employs TRBV6-4 and TRBJ1-2, with D tentatively TRBD1 (5 bases). Trimming shortened V by 2 bases and J by 3 bases, and 19 bases separated the two germline ends. CDR3 length: 17 amino acids. CDR1 is MRHNA and CDR2 is SNTAGT in the germline V gene. CDR3 region: CASSDLAGRVDYYGYTF. Here the CDR3 DNA reads TGTGCCAGCAGTGACCTCGCGGGACGAGTAGATTACTATGGCTACACCTTC.